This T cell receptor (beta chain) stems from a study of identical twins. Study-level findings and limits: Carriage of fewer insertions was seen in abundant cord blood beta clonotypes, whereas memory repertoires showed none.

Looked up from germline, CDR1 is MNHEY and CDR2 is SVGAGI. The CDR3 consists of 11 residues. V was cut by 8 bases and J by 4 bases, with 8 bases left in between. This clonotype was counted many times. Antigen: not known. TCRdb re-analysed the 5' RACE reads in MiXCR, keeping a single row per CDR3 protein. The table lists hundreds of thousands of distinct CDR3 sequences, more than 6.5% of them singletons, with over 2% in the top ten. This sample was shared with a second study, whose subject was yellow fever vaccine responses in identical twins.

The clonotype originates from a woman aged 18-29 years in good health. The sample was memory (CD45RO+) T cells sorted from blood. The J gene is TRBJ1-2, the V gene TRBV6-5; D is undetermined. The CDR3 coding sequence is TGTGCCAGCCGCGACCTCTATGGCTACACCTTC. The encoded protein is CASRDLYGYTF.